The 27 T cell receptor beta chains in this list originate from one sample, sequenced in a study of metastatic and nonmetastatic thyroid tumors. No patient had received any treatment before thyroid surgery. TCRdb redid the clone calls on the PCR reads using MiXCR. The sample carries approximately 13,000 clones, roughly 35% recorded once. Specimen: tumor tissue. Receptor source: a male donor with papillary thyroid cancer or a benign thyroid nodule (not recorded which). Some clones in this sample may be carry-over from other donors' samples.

CDR3 loop: CASSQDPTGNTIYF. The CDR3 DNA reads as TGTGCCAGCAGCCAAGACCCAACTGGAAACACCATATATTTT. The rearrangement links TRBV4-2 to TRBJ1-3; D not certain. This CDR3 has 14 residues. CDR1 is LGHNA and CDR2 is YNFKEQ in the germline V gene. V gave up 0 bases and J gave up 2 bases, with 5 bases separating them.

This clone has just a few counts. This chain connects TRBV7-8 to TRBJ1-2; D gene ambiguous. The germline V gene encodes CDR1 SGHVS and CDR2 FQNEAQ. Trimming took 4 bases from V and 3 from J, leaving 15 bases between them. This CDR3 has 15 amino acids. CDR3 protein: CASSWTIRADYGYTF. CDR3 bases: TGTGCCAGCAGCTGGACCATCCGGGCTGACTATGGCTACACCTTC. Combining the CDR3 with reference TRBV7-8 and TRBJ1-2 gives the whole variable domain GAGVSQSPRYKVAKRGQDVALRCDPISGHVSLFWYQQALGQGPEFLTYFQNEAQLDKSGLPSDRFFAERPEGSVSTLKIQRTQQEDSAVYLCASSWTIRADYGYTFGSGTRLTVV.

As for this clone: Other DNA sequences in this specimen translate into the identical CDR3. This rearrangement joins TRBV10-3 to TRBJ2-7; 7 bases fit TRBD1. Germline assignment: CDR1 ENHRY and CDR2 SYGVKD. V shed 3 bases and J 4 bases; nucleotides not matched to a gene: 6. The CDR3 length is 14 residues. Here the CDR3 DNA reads TGTGCCATCAGTGACCCAGGGACAGCATACGAGCAGTACTTC. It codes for CAISDPGTAYEQYF.

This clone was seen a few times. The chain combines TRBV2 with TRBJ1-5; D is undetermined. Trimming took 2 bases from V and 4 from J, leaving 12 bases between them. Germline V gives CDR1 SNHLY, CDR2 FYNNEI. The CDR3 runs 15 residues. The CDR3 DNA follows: TGTGCCAGCAGTGAAAGAACACAGTCGAATCAGCCCCAGCATTTT. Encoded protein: CASSERTQSNQPQHF.

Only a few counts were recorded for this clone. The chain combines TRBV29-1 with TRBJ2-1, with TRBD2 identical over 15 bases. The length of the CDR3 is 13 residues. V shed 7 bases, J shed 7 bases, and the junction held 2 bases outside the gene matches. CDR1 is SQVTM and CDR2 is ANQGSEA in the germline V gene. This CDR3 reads CSGTSGRGNEQFF. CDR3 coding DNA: TGCAGCGGGACTAGCGGGAGGGGGAATGAGCAGTTCTTC.

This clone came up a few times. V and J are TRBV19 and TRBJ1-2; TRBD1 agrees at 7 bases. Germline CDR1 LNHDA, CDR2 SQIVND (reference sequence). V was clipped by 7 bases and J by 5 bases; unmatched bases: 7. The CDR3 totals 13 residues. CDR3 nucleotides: TGTGCCAGTACCCCGACAGGGAGTTATGGCTACACCTTC. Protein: CASTPTGSYGYTF.

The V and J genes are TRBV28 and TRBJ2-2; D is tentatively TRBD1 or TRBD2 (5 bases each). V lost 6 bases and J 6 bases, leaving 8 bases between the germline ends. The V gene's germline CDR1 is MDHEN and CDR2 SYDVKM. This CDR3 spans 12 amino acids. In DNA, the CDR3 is TGTGCCAGCAGCTGGGACGCCGGGGAGCTGTTTTTT. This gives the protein CASSWDAGELFF.

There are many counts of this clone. The CDR3 sequence is CATSRGRGDPYGYTF. CDR3 coding DNA: TGTGCCACCAGCAGGGGTCGAGGAGACCCCTATGGCTACACCTTC. The genes are TRBV15 and TRBJ1-2; D uncertain. Trimming took 3 bases from V and 4 from J, leaving 15 bases between them. Looked up from germline, CDR1 is LNHNV and CDR2 is YYDKDF (reference sequence). CDR3 length: 15 amino acids.

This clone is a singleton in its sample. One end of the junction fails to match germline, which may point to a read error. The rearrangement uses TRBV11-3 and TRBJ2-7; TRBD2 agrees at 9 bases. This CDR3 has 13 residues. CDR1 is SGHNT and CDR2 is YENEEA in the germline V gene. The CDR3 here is CASSWGTSYEHYF. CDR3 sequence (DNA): TGTGCCAGCAGCTGGGGGACTAGCTACGAGCATTACTTC.

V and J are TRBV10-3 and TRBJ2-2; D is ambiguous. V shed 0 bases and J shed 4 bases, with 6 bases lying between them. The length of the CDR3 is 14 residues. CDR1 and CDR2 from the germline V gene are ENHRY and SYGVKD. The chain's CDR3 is CAISESYSTGELFF. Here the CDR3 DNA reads TGTGCCATCAGTGAGTCATATTCCACCGGGGAGCTGTTTTTT.

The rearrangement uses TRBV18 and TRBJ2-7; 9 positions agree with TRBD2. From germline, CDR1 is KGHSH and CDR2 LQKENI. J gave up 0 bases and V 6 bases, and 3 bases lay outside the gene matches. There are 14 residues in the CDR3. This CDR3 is CASSPGLASYEQYF. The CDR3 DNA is TGTGCCAGCTCTCCGGGACTAGCCTCCTACGAGCAGTACTTC.

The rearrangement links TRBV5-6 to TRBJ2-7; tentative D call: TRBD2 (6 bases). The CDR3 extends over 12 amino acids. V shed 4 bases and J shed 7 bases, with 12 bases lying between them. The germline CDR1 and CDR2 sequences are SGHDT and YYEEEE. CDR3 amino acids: CASSTGTREQYF. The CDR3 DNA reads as TGTGCCAGCAGCACTGGGACTCGGGAGCAGTACTTC.

CDR3 in amino acids: CSARNDRRGSGYTF. The CDR3 DNA reads as TGCAGTGCTAGAAACGACAGACGCGGTAGTGGCTACACCTTC. The chain couples TRBV20-1 to TRBJ1-2, with a tentative D call TRBD1 (5 bases). Germline V gives CDR1 DFQATT, CDR2 SNEGSKA (reference sequence). Trimming pared 2 bases from V and 7 bases from J, leaving 17 bases between. The length of the CDR3 is 14 residues.

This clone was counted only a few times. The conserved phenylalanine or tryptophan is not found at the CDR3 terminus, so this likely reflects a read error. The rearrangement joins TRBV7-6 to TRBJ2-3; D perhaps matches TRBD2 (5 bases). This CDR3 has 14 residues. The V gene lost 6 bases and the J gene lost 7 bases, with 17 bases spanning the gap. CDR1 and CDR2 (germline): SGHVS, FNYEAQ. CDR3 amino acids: CASSFTGPGNTQYL. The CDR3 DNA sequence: TGTGCCAGCAGTTTTACTGGGCCGGGAAATACGCAGTATCTT.

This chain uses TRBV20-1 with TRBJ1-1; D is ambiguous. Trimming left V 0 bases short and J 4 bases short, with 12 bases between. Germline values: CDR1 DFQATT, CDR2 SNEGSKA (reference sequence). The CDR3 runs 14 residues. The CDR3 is CSARDNRNPTEAFF. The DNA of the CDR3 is TGCAGTGCTAGAGATAACCGTAACCCCACTGAAGCTTTCTTT.

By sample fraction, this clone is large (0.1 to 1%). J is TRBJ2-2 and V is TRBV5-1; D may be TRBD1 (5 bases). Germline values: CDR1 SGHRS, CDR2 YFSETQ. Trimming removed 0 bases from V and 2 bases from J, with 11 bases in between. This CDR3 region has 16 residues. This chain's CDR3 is CASSLVRGSNTGELFF. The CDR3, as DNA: TGCGCCAGCAGCTTGGTAAGGGGATCAAACACCGGGGAGCTGTTTTTT.

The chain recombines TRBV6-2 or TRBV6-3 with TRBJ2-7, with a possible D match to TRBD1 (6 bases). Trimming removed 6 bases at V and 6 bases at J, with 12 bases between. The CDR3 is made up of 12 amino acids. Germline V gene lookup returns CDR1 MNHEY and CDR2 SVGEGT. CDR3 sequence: CASRTTGFEQYF. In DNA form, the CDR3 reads TGTGCCAGCAGAACTACAGGGTTCGAGCAGTACTTC.

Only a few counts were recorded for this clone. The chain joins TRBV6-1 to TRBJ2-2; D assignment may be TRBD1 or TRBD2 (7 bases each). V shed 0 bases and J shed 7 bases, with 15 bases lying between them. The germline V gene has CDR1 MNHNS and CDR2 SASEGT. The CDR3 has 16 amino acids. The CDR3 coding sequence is TGTGCCAGCAGTGAAGCTTGGGAGGGGGCGGTCGGGGAGCTGTTTTTT. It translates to CASSEAWEGAVGELFF.

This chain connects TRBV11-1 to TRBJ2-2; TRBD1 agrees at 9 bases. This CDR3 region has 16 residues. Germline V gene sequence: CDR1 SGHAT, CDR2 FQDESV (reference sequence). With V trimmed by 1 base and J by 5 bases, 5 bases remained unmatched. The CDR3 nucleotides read TGTGCCAGCAGCTTAGGGGACAGGGTTGCTACCGGGGAGCTGTTTTTT. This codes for CASSLGDRVATGELFF.

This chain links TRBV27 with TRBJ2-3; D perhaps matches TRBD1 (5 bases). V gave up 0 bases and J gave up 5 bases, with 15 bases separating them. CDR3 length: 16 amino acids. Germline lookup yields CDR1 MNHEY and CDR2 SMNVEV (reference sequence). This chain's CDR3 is CASSLSLPGRGDTQYF. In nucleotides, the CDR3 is TGTGCCAGCAGTTTATCGCTCCCAGGGCGAGGAGATACGCAGTATTTT.

The chain's CDR3 is CASRGGTSGRYEQYF. In nucleotides, the CDR3 is TGCGCCAGCAGAGGGGGGACTAGCGGGAGATATGAGCAGTACTTC. The chain combines TRBV4-1 with TRBJ2-7, with 14 bases that match TRBD2. The CDR3 runs 15 residues. J was trimmed by 7 bases and V by 6 bases; bases with no gene match: 8. Germline-derived CDR1 and CDR2 are MGHRA and YSYEKL.

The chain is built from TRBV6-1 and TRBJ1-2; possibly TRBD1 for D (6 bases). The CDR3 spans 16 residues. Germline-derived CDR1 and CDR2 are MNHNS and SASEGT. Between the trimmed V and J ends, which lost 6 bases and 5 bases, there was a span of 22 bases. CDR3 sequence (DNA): TGTGCCAGCAGCCCCCTTCCGGGACATTTAGATTATGGCTACACCTTC. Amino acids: CASSPLPGHLDYGYTF.

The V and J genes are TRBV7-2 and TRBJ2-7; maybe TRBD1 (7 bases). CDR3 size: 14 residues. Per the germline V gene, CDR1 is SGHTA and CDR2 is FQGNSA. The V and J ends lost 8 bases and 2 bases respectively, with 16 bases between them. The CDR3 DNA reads TGTGCCAGCGGCCCGTCAGGGGGGCCCTACGAGCAGTACTTC. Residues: CASGPSGGPYEQYF.

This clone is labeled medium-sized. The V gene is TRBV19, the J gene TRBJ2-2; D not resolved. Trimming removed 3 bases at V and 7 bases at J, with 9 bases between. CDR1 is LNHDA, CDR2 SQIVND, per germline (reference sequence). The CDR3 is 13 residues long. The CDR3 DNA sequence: TGTGCCAGTAGTATTTCGTCAGGCGGGGAGCTGTTTTTT. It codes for CASSISSGGELFF.

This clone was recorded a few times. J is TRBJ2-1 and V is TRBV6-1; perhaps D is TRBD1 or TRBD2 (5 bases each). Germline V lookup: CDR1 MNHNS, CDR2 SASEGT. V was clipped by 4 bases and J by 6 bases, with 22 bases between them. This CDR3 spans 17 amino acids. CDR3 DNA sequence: TGTGCCAGCAGTGCAAACCGGGACCCCCTACTGTCCAATGAGCAGTTCTTC. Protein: CASSANRDPLLSNEQFF.

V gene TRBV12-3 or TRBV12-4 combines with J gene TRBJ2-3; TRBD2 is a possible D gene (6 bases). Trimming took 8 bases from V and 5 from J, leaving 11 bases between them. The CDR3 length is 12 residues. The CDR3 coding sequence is TGTGCCAGCGGGACTTTCGGAGATACGCAGTATTTT. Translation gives CASGTFGDTQYF.

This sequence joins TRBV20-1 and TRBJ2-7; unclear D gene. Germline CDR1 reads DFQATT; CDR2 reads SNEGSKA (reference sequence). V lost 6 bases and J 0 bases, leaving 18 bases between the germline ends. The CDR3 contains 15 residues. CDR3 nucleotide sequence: TGCAGTGCCCCCTCCCCCGCAAAGAGCTCCTACGAGCAGTACTTC. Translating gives CSAPSPAKSSYEQYF.